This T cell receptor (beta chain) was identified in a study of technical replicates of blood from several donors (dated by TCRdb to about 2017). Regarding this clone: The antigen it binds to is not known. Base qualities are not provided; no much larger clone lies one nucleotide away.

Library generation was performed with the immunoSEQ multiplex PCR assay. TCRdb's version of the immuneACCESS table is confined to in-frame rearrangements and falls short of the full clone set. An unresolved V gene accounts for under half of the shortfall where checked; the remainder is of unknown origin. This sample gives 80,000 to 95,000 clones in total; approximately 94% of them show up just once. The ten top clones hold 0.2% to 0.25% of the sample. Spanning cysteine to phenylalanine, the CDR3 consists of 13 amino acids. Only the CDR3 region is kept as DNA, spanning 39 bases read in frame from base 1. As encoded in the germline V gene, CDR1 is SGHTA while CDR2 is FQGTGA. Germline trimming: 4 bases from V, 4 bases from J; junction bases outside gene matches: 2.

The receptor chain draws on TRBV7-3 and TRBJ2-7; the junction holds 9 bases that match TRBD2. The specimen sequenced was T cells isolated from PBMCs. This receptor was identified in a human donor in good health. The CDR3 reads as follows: CASSSSGGYEQYF. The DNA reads TGTGCCAGCAGCTCGAGCGGGGGGTACGAGCAGTACTTC.